This TCR beta chain was sequenced for a study of shared clonotypes between healthy human individuals. Between the trimmed V and J ends, which lost 2 bases and 3 bases, there was a span of 11 bases. This CDR3 is built from 14 residues. Germline assignment: CDR1 MNHEY and CDR2 SVGAGI. Concerning this clone itself: Its antigen is not identified.

Study-wide results and limits: A handful of donors showed sharing of approximately 5% of naive CD4 clonotypes. Only blood was sampled, and tissue TCR repertoires likely differ from blood ones.

All donors were Caucasian adults living in Nashville, Tennessee. Study processing details: In the immunoSEQ data, sequences were junction-only and lacked quality scores, so filtering differed. Sequencing used immunoSEQ multiplex PCR; TCRdb keeps in-frame clones, though not all of them. V, J and clone size reflect that table, while D and trimming were determined from the DNA. Seen here are some 650,000 clones, about 96% observed once, and the top ten hold about 0.06%. The TCR sequence derives from a woman between 25 and 40 years old in good health. The sequenced sample consisted of naive CD4+ T cells sorted from blood. The sample's subset: CD45RA+ positively selected. The chain employs TRBV6-5 and TRBJ2-7; no reliable D call. This CDR3 is CASSYGQLGYEQYF. In DNA, the CDR3 is TGTGCCAGCAGTTACGGGCAATTGGGCTACGAGCAGTACTTC.